What follows are 26 T cell receptor beta chains derived from one specimen sequenced in a study of blood T cells in healthy people across ages. A second PCR, run for roughly 6 to 11 cycles, used a sample-barcoded 5' primer plus a J-beta primer mix. TCRdb independently ran MiXCR on the 5' RACE reads; one entry per CDR3 protein. The data hold 380,000 or so distinct CDR3 sequences, with more than 45% observed a single time. The sample comprised blood. These receptors were obtained from a man between 60 and 75 years old in good health.

The V and J genes are TRBV20-1 and TRBJ2-7; 9 bases match TRBD2. This CDR3 spans 14 amino acids. Germline V gene lookup returns CDR1 DFQATT and CDR2 SNEGSKA (reference sequence). In nucleotides, the CDR3 is TGCAGCTCACGATTTAGCGGGAGTCCCCACGAGCAGTACTTC. Its translation is CSSRFSGSPHEQYF.

This clonotype has only a few counts. The chain has TRBV29-1 and TRBJ2-3, with D maybe TRBD2 (5 bases). The germline V gene has CDR1 SQVTM and CDR2 ANQGSEA. The CDR3 spans 12 residues. V shed 3 bases and J shed 2 bases, with 6 bases lying between them. As DNA, the CDR3 is TGCAGCGTTGACGGACTCACAGATACGCAGTATTTT. Translated: CSVDGLTDTQYF.

Concerning this clonotype: A read error may be the cause here, since a much bigger clone is one base away. The chain recombines TRBV7-3 with TRBJ2-6, with D possibly being TRBD1 or TRBD2 (5 bases each). The germline V gene has CDR1 SGHTA and CDR2 FQGTGA. The CDR3 is 17 amino acids. The CDR3 DNA follows: TGTGCCAGCAGCTTAACGAGGGGAGTGCAAGGGGCCAACGTCCCGACTTTC. Amino acid sequence: CASSLTRGVQGANVPTF. The full variable domain, its missing parts supplied by reference TRBV7-3 and TRBJ2-6, is GAGVSQTPSNKVTEKGKYVELRCDPISGHTALYWYRQSLGQGPEFLIYFQGTGAADDSGLPNDRFFAVRPEGSVSTLKIQRTERGDSAVYLCASSLTRGVQGANVPTFGAGSRLTVL.

V gene TRBV12-3 or TRBV12-4 combines with J gene TRBJ2-3; 13 bases map to TRBD2. The CDR3 length is 14 residues. The V and J ends lost 6 bases and 9 bases, in that order; junction bases with no gene match: 6. The CDR3 DNA reads as TGTGCCAGCAGCCTAGGGACTAGCGGGGTGACGCAGTATTTT. Protein product: CASSLGTSGVTQYF.

The chain links TRBV6-2 or TRBV6-3 to TRBJ1-2; the match to TRBD1 covers 10 bases. CDR1 and CDR2 (germline): MNHEY, SVGEGT. V lost 5 bases and J lost 4; bases outside the gene matches: 7. This CDR3 has 15 residues. CDR3 DNA: TGTGCCAGCAGTGGCTCGGGACAGGGGCCCTATGGCTACACCTTC. Translating gives CASSGSGQGPYGYTF.

The gene calls are TRBV18 and TRBJ2-1; D might be TRBD2 (6 bases). The CDR3 extends over 16 amino acids. Trimming cost V 2 bases and J 9 bases, with 20 bases left between them. The germline V gene encodes CDR1 KGHSH and CDR2 LQKENI. The CDR3 here is CASSPSSGRRGGEQFF. The CDR3 DNA sequence: TGTGCCAGCTCACCATCCAGCGGCCGGCGGGGCGGTGAGCAGTTCTTC.

The genes are TRBV5-1 and TRBJ1-1, with D unclear. Germline CDR1 reads SGHRS; CDR2 reads YFSETQ. The germline V and J ends were trimmed by 6 bases and 4 bases, with 7 bases remaining between them. This CDR3 is 11 amino acids long. In DNA, the CDR3 is TGCGCCAGCACCCTAGGCACTGAAGCTTTCTTT. Its protein product is CASTLGTEAFF.

CDR3: CASSVLAGGSNEQFF. DNA for the CDR3: TGTGCCAGCAGTGTACTAGCGGGGGGTAGCAATGAGCAGTTCTTC. The chain carries TRBV6-5 and TRBJ2-1, with 12 bases identical to TRBD2. This CDR3 contains 15 residues. Losses at the gene ends were 5 bases for V and 6 bases for J; bases not matched to a gene: 5. Germline V CDR1 and CDR2: MNHEY, SVGAGI.

This clonotype was seen a few times. The V call is TRBV5-1, the J call TRBJ2-5; 11 nucleotides line up with TRBD2. J lost 2 bases, V lost 5 bases, and 5 bases had no gene match. The CDR3 loop spans 15 amino acids. The germline V gene has CDR1 SGHRS and CDR2 YFSETQ. CDR3 sequence reads: CASRPGTSGQETQYF. As DNA, the CDR3 is TGCGCCAGCAGACCCGGGACTAGCGGTCAAGAGACCCAGTACTTC.

This clonotype was seen once. The chain has TRBV30 and TRBJ1-6; 7 nucleotides match TRBD1. CDR3 length equals 17 residues. The V segment lost 3 bases and the J segment 10 bases; nucleotides outside the gene matches: 18. In germline, CDR1 is GTSNPN, CDR2 SVGIG (reference sequence). CDR3 nucleotide sequence: TGTGCCTGGAGAGGCGGACAGGTCTGGGGAAATTGGTCACCCCTCCACTTT. This translates into CAWRGGQVWGNWSPLHF. Based on the CDR3 plus reference TRBV30 and TRBJ1-6, the full variable domain is SQTIHQWPATLVQPVGSPLSLECTVEGTSNPNLYWYRQAAGRGLQLLFYSVGIGQISSEVPQNLSASRPQDRQFILSSKKLLLSDSGFYLCAWRGGQVWGNWSPLHFGNGTRLTVT.

The chain links TRBV30 to TRBJ2-7; TRBD1 matches at 9 bases. Germline V lookup: CDR1 GTSNPN, CDR2 SVGIG (reference sequence). The junction had 3 bases not matched to a gene; V was cut back by 3 bases and J by 0 bases. The CDR3 consists of 14 residues. The CDR3 DNA reads as TGTGCCTGGAGGGGACAGGGTATCTCCTACGAGCAGTACTTC. It translates to CAWRGQGISYEQYF.

The genes are TRBV5-1 and TRBJ2-5, with a tentative D call TRBD1 (5 bases). The DNA end favors TRBJ2-7, so the J call may be wrong. This CDR3 region has 15 residues. Germline CDR1 and CDR2: SGHRS and YFSETQ. DNA of the CDR3: TGCGCCAGCAGCTTGACAGGAGAGAGGAACGACGAGCAGTACTTC. It encodes CASSLTGERNDEQYF.

This chain uses TRBV18 with TRBJ2-7; 8 nucleotides align to TRBD1. CDR1 is KGHSH and CDR2 is LQKENI in the germline V gene. With 3 bases clipped from V and 7 bases from J, the junction kept 11 bases outside the gene matches. The CDR3 has 15 amino acids. CDR3 DNA: TGTGCCAGCTCACCCGGCCAGGGGGCGCGAAATGAGCAGTACTTC. Translating gives CASSPGQGARNEQYF.

This chain connects TRBV25-1 to TRBJ2-1; D is possibly TRBD1 or TRBD2 (7 bases each). The V end lost 8 bases, the J end lost 13 bases, and 18 bases lay between the germline ends. Looked up from germline, CDR1 is MGHDK and CDR2 is SYGVNS. There are 12 residues in the CDR3. The CDR3 here is CASSQGGGPQFF. CDR3 nucleotide sequence: TGTGCCAGCTCGCAGGGAGGGGGCCCTCAGTTCTTC.

J is TRBJ2-1 and V is TRBV29-1, with TRBD2 identical over 13 bases. The length of the CDR3 is 19 residues. Germline CDR1 SQVTM, CDR2 ANQGSEA. V lost 4 bases to trimming and J lost 0 bases; unmatched junction nucleotides: 12. CDR3 coding DNA: TGCAGCGTTGGGAGCGCCCTCACTAGCGGGGGGGTCTCCTACAATGAGCAGTTCTTC. This sequence encodes CSVGSALTSGGVSYNEQFF.

This clonotype was observed at least ten times. The rearrangement links TRBV27 to TRBJ2-5; D gene ambiguous. Per germline, CDR1 MNHEY and CDR2 SMNVEV (reference sequence). The CDR3 length is 14 residues. Trimming shortened V by 2 bases and J by 5 bases, and 12 bases separated the two germline ends. The CDR3 reads CASSLVPFGETQYF. CDR3 DNA: TGTGCCAGCAGTTTAGTCCCCTTTGGTGAGACCCAGTACTTC.

This clonotype was found a few times. This chain joins TRBV6-1 and TRBJ1-5, with D perhaps TRBD1 (6 bases). Germline values: CDR1 MNHNS, CDR2 SASEGT. This CDR3 contains 15 residues. V dropped 3 bases and J dropped 3 bases, with 12 bases sitting between them. The CDR3 DNA follows: TGTGCCAGCAGTGATGGGGGGGCCTACAATCAGCCCCAGCATTTT. The encoded protein is CASSDGGAYNQPQHF.

Concerning this clonotype itself: Given a much more abundant clone one base away, this may be a read error. The J gene is TRBJ1-6, the V gene TRBV4-2; D is uncertain. The CDR3 length is 19 residues. The germline gives CDR1 LGHNA, CDR2 YNFKEQ. CDR3 protein: CANSQDPVALTFYNSPLHF. The DNA for the CDR3 is TGTGCCAACAGCCAAGATCCGGTGGCCCTGACTTTCTATAATTCACCCCTCCACTTT.

V gene TRBV5-1 combines with J gene TRBJ2-5; D may be TRBD2 (6 bases). CDR3 length: 20 residues. V was trimmed by 0 bases and J by 7 bases, leaving 31 bases between them. The germline V gene encodes CDR1 SGHRS and CDR2 YFSETQ. The CDR3, as DNA: TGCGCCAGCAGCTTGGAGGGTAGCGGTGGACTTCCGCTGTCGAAAGGGACCCAGTACTTC. Protein sequence: CASSLEGSGGLPLSKGTQYF. The variable domain in full, completed from reference TRBV5-1 and TRBJ2-5, reads KAGVTQTPRYLIKTRGQQVTLSCSPISGHRSVSWYQQTPGQGLQFLFEYFSETQRNKGNFPGRFSGRQFSNSRSEMNVSTLELGDSALYLCASSLEGSGGLPLSKGTQYFGPGTRLLVL.

Here the CDR3 reads CSVAPGLAGGQVQYF. DNA of the CDR3: TGCAGCGTGGCCCCGGGACTAGCGGGAGGGCAGGTGCAGTACTTC. The genes are TRBV29-1 and TRBJ2-5; 16 positions match TRBD2. The CDR3 is 15 residues long. V was pared by 6 bases and J by 11 bases, with 12 bases of the junction left unmatched. The germline V gene has CDR1 SQVTM and CDR2 ANQGSEA.

Only one count was recorded for this clonotype. V is TRBV7-3 and J is TRBJ2-3; 7 nucleotides line up with TRBD2. Germline V gene data show CDR1 as SGHTA and CDR2 as FQGTGA. CDR3 length: 13 amino acids. V lost 11 bases to trimming and J lost 6 bases; unmatched junction nucleotides: 11. CDR3 loop: CAFSLREGDTQYF. In DNA form, the CDR3 reads TGTGCCTTCAGCTTAAGGGAGGGCGATACGCAGTATTTT.

The chain uses TRBV7-9 and TRBJ1-1; 8 bases line up with TRBD1. Germline values: CDR1 SEHNR, CDR2 FQNEAQ (reference sequence). The CDR3 length is 15 residues. The V and J ends lost 5 bases and 8 bases, in that order; junction bases with no gene match: 13. CDR3 amino acids: CASSGRQGRNSEAFF. The CDR3 DNA follows: TGTGCCAGCAGCGGGCGACAGGGGCGGAATTCCGAAGCTTTCTTT.

This chain connects TRBV20-1 to TRBJ2-3; 10 bases fit TRBD2. J gave up 5 bases and V 5 bases, and 10 bases lay outside the gene matches. Germline lookup yields CDR1 DFQATT and CDR2 SNEGSKA (reference sequence). The CDR3 totals 15 residues. CDR3 sequence: CSAFLLAGVKDTQYF. CDR3 sequence (DNA): TGCAGTGCTTTCCTTCTAGCGGGAGTGAAAGATACGCAGTATTTT.

The table lists this clonotype with many counts. The chain links TRBV4-2 to TRBJ2-7; possibly TRBD1 or TRBD2 for D (5 bases each). The CDR3 length is 17 residues. Germline-derived CDR1 and CDR2 are LGHNA and YNFKEQ. With 0 bases removed from V and 2 bases from J, the gap between germline ends came to 17 bases. For the CDR3, the DNA is TGTGCCAGCAGCCAAGATTTCGAGGGGCGCAGACCCTACGAGCAGTACTTC. Translated: CASSQDFEGRRPYEQYF.

The rearrangement joins TRBV29-1 to TRBJ2-4, with D unclear. The J call could be wrong; TRBJ2-7 is a better fit for the DNA end. The V gene's germline CDR1 is SQVTM and CDR2 ANQGSEA. This CDR3 has 12 amino acids. Here the CDR3 DNA reads TGCAGCGTTGGGTATCCCGGCTACGAGCAGTACTTC. This encodes CSVGYPGYEQYF.

The chain links TRBV29-1 to TRBJ2-1, with 8 bases lining up with TRBD1. The J segment lost 8 bases and the V segment lost 1 base, leaving 19 bases of the junction unmatched. The CDR3 has 18 residues. Germline values: CDR1 SQVTM, CDR2 ANQGSEA. DNA for the CDR3: TGCAGCGTTGAAGTACGGGCAGGGGGCACGGCCCAGCCGGATGAGCAGTTCTTC. Its translation is CSVEVRAGGTAQPDEQFF.